This paragraph covers one T cell receptor beta chain sequence. TCRdb ran MiXCR on the RT-PCR reads and lists one entry per CDR3 protein. The top ten clones hold under 35% of a sample with approximately 2,500 distinct CDR3 sequences, approximately 7.9% of them seen once. The CDR3 totals 14 residues. This sample was taken from a study of patients and donors after allogeneic stem cell transplantation. This clonotype was sampled from a human donor who was either an allogeneic HSCT recipient or a stem cell or donor lymphocyte infusion donor (not recorded which). It is not recorded whose cells these are; they may come from a transplant donor. The chain links TRBV21-1 to TRBJ1-1. TRBV21-1 is noted as a pseudogene. The specimen sequenced was blood, either unsorted or a sorted T cell fraction (not recorded which). The CDR3 sequence is CASSKVVMNTEAFF. As DNA, the CDR3 is TGTGCCAGCAGCAAGGTAGTGATGAACACTGAAGCTTTCTTT.